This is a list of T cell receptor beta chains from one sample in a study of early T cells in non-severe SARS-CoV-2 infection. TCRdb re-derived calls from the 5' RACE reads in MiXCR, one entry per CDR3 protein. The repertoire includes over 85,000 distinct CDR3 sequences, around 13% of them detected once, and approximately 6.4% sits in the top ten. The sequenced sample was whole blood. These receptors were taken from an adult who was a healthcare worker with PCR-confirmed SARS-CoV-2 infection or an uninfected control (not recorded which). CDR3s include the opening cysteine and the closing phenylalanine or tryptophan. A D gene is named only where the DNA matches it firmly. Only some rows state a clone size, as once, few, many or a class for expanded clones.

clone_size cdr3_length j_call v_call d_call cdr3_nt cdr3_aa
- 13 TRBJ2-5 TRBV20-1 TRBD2 TGCAGTGCCACGACTAGCGGGAGCGGAGCCCAGTACTTC CSATTSGSGAQYF
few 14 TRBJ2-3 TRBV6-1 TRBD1 TGTGCCAGCAGTCGACAGGGTACGGGAGATACGCAGTATTTT CASSRQGTGDTQYF
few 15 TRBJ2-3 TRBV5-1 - TGCGCCAGCAGCTTGGGGTCGCGGAGCACAGATACGCAGTATTTT CASSLGSRSTDTQYF
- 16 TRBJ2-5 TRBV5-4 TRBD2 TGTGCCAGCAGCTCGCGACTAGCGGGAGCCCAAGAGACCCAGTACTTC CASSSRLAGAQETQYF
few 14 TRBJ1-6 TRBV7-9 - TGTGCCAGCAGCTTCAGCCCGAGCGATTCACCCCTCCACTTT CASSFSPSDSPLHF
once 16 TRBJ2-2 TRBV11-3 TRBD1 TGTGCCAGCAGCTTGGGACAGGGCTCGAACACCGGGGAGCTGTTTTTT CASSLGQGSNTGELFF
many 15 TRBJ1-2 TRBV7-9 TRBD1 TGTGCCAGCAGCACACCACAGGGGGCAGTTTATGGCTACACCTTC CASSTPQGAVYGYTF
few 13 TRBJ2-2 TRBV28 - TGTGCCGTCCAGGGGCAGAACACCGGGGAGCTGTTTTTT CAVQGQNTGELFF
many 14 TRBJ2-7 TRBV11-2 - TGTGCCAGCAGCCTCTTCTCCACTCCAGGCGAGCAGTACTTC CASSLFSTPGEQYF
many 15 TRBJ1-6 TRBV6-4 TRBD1 TGTGCCAGCACCAGATCGGGGACAGGAGATTCACCCCTCCACTTT CASTRSGTGDSPLHF
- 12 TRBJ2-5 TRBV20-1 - TGCAGTGTTGGGGGAGGACAAGAGACCCAGTACTTC CSVGGGQETQYF
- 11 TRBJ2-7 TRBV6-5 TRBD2 TGTGCCAGCAGTTCAAGCGGGAGGCCCTTTTTC CASSSSGRPFF
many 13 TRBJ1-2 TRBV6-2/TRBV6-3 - TGTGCCAGCAGTAACAGGATCGGCTATGGCTACACCTTC CASSNRIGYGYTF
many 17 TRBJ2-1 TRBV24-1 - TGTGCCACCAGTGATCAACAGGGAGGGAGCTCCTACAATGAGCAGTTCTTC CATSDQQGGSSYNEQFF
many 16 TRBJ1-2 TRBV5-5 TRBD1 TGTGCCAGCAGGAGAGACAGGGGTTCTCTCTCGGTCGGCTACACCTTC CASRRDRGSLSVGYTF
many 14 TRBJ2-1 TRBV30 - TGTGCCTGGAGTTCCAAAGGGACTTACAATGAGCAGTTCTTC CAWSSKGTYNEQFF
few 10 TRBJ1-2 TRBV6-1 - TGTGCCAGCAGTCTGGGGAGCTACACCTTC CASSLGSYTF
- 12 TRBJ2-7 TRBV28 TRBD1 TGTGCCGCCAGACAGGGGTCTGGCGAGCAGTACTTC CAARQGSGEQYF
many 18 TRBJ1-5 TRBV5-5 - TGTGCCAGCAGCTATGCAGCGCGGGCCCTACCCCAGAATCAGCCCCAGCATTTT CASSYAARALPQNQPQHF